These 6 T cell receptor beta chains were sequenced from one sample in a study of OX40 agonist ivuxolimab in advanced cancers. TCRdb keeps only in-frame clones here, not all; method: immunoSEQ multiplex PCR. The sample consists of approximately 58,000 clones, approximately 88% of them appearing once. The sample in question was CD4+ or CD8+ T cells sorted from blood, obtained in a trial of the OX40 agonist ivuxolimab. These receptor sequences come from an adult with an advanced solid tumor such as melanoma, head and neck, liver or kidney cancer.

The J gene is TRBJ1-2, the V gene TRBV6-1; the D gene is possibly TRBD1 (5 bases). CDR1 is MNHNS, CDR2 SASEGT, per germline. The V and J ends lost 4 bases and 8 bases respectively, with 20 bases between them. The CDR3 runs 15 residues. The CDR3 DNA follows: TGTGCCAGCAGTGGTTGGGGCGGAAGCTATGTGGGCTACACCTTC. This gives the protein CASSGWGGSYVGYTF.

The genes are TRBV18 and TRBJ1-6; D might be TRBD1 (5 bases). Trimming cost V 8 bases and J 5 bases, with 13 bases left between them. The CDR3 contains 14 residues. Germline loops: CDR1 KGHSH, CDR2 LQKENI. CDR3 region: CASQQDGNNSPLHF. The CDR3 region has the DNA TGTGCCAGCCAACAGGACGGGAATAATTCACCCCTCCACTTT.

This clone was seen a handful of times. The gene calls are TRBV4-2 and TRBJ1-2; no definite D call. The V and J ends lost 0 bases and 5 bases respectively, with 13 bases between them. There are 15 residues in the CDR3. Looked up from germline, CDR1 is LGHNA and CDR2 is YNFKEQ. The DNA for the CDR3 is TGTGCCAGCAGCCAAGATGCCGGGGTGGGTTATGGCTACACCTTC. Protein: CASSQDAGVGYGYTF.

This chain links TRBV7-3 with TRBJ2-5; 9 positions agree with TRBD1. Trimming at V came to 2 bases and at J to 2 bases, leaving 3 bases not matched to a gene. Germline loops: CDR1 SGHTA, CDR2 FQGTGA. The CDR3 consists of 15 residues. The CDR3 DNA sequence: TGTGCCAGCAGCTTAGGACAGGGGCCGCAAGAGACCCAGTACTTC. This sequence encodes CASSLGQGPQETQYF.

The rearrangement joins TRBV9 to TRBJ2-1; 11 nucleotides match TRBD1. Per the germline V gene, CDR1 is SGDLS and CDR2 is YYNGEE. The trim removed 4 bases at V and 7 bases at J, leaving 10 bases unmatched. This CDR3 has 16 amino acids. The DNA for the CDR3 is TGTGCCAGCAGCCCCCAGGGACAGGGGGAAGGGAATGAGCAGTTCTTC. Translation gives CASSPQGQGEGNEQFF.

The J gene is TRBJ1-2, the V gene TRBV5-1; D gene uncertain. CDR1 is SGHRS and CDR2 is YFSETQ in the germline V gene. This CDR3 has 13 amino acids. Trimming pared 4 bases from V and 8 bases from J, leaving 15 bases between. The CDR3 loop reads CASSRSDGTGYTF. For the CDR3, the DNA is TGCGCCAGCAGCCGTTCGGACGGAACGGGCTACACCTTC.